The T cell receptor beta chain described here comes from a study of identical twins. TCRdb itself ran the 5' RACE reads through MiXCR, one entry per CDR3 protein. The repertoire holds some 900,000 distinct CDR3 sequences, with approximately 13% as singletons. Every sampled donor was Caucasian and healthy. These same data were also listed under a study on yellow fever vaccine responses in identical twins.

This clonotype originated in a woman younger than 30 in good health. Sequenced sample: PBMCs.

In nucleotides, the CDR3 is TGTGCCAGCAGCTTAGCGGGAGCGCGCTACGAGCAGTACTTC. Its translation is CASSLAGARYEQYF. The J gene is TRBJ2-7, the V gene TRBV11-2; D might be TRBD2 (6 bases). CDR1 and CDR2 (germline): SGHAT, FQNNGV. The CDR3 consists of 14 residues. The V and J ends lost 1 base and 3 bases respectively, with 10 bases between them.